This T cell receptor (beta chain) stems from a study of T cells after somatic rescue of genetic block. Repertoires were generated with immunoSEQ multiplex PCR, while TCRdb's copy carries only in-frame clones and drops some. The sample carries roughly 110,000 clones, about 90% recorded once. The CDR3 runs 15 residues. Trimming left V 3 bases short and J 0 bases short, with 9 bases between. Germline values: CDR1 SEHNR, CDR2 FQNEAQ (reference sequence). The TCR comes from a woman aged 18 to 35. The source material was peripheral blood mononuclear cells (PBMCs). The rearrangement links TRBV7-9 to TRBJ2-1; D is uncertain. Here the CDR3 DNA reads TGTGCCAGCAGCTTTCGGGTGAGCTCCTACAATGAGCAGTTCTTC. It specifies CASSFRVSSYNEQFF. The full variable domain, with the rest looked up from reference TRBV7-9 and TRBJ2-1, is DTGVSQNPRHKITKRGQNVTFRCDPISEHNRLYWYRQTLGQGPEFLTYFQNEAQLEKSRLLSDRFSAERPKGSFSTLEIQRTEQGDSAMYLCASSFRVSSYNEQFFGPGTRLTVL.